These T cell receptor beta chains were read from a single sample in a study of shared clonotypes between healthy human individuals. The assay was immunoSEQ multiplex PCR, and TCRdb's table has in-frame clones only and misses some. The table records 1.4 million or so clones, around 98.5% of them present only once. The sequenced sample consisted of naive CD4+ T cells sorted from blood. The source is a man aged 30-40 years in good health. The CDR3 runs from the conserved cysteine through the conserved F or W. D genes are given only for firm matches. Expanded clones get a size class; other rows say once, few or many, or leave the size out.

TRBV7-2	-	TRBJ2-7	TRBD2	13	TGTGCCAGCCGACTAGCGGGATCCTACGAGCAGTACTTC	CASRLAGSYEQYF
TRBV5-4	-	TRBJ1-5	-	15	TGTGCCAGCAGCTTCAAGGGCGCGGGAAATCAGCCCCAGCATTTT	CASSFKGAGNQPQHF
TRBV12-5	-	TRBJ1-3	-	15	TGTGCTAGTGGCGAGGGGGAGAGCTCTGGAAACACCATATATTTT	CASGEGESSGNTIYF
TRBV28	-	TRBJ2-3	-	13	TGTGCCAGCAGAAAACAGGGAGGTGATACGCAGTATTTT	CASRKQGGDTQYF
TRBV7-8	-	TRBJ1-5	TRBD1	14	TGTGCCAGCAGCTCAGACAGGGGGGTTCAGCCCCAGCATTTT	CASSSDRGVQPQHF
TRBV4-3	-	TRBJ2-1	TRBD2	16	TGCGCCAGCAGCCAAGATCCGGCGGGGGCCTACAATGAGCAGTTCTTC	CASSQDPAGAYNEQFF
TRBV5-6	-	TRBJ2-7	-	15	TGTGCCAGCAGCGCGGCCGGGGCTCGGGGTTACGAGCAGTACTTC	CASSAAGARGYEQYF
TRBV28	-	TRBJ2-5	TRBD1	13	TGTGCCAGCAAAACGACAGGGGGGGCGGCCCAGTACTTC	CASKTTGGAAQYF
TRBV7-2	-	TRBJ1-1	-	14	TGTGCCAGCAGCGACAGCCGGGCGAACACTGAAGCTTTCTTT	CASSDSRANTEAFF
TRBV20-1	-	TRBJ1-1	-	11	TGCAGTGCTAAACTAGACAGAGAAGCTTTCTTT	CSAKLDREAFF
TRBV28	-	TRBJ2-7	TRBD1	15	TGTGCCAGCAGTGGGGGGACAGGGGCTCTGGGCGAGCAGTACTTC	CASSGGTGALGEQYF
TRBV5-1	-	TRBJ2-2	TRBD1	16	TGCGCCAGCAGCTTGGAGGGACAGGGGCGCTCCGGGGAGCTGTTTTTT	CASSLEGQGRSGELFF
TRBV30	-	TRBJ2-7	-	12	TGTGCCTGGGACCGGGGAGAGTACGAGCAGTACTTC	CAWDRGEYEQYF
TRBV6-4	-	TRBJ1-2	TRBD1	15	TGTGCCAGCAGTCTAGAGGGACAGGGGGCGTATGGCTACACCTTC	CASSLEGQGAYGYTF
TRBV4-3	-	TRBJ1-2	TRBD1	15	TGCGCCAGCAGCCAGGCTAGGACAGGAATATGGGGCTACACCTTC	CASSQARTGIWGYTF
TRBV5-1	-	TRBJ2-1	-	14	TGCGCCAGCAGCCCGCTCCAGGCCTACAATGAGCAGTTCTTC	CASSPLQAYNEQFF
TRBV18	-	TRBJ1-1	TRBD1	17	TGTGCCAGCTCACTCTCGGGACAGGGGTGGGAGAACACTGAAGCTTTCTTT	CASSLSGQGWENTEAFF
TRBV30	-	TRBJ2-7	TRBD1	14	TGTGCCTGGAGTCGGGACAGGCTTTCCTACGAGCAGTACTTC	CAWSRDRLSYEQYF
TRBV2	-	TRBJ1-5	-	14	TGTGCCAGCAGTGAGACGGGGCCAAATCAGCCCCAGCATTTT	CASSETGPNQPQHF
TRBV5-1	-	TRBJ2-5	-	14	TGCGCCAGCAGCTTGTTCCGGGGAGGAGAGACCCAGTACTTC	CASSLFRGGETQYF
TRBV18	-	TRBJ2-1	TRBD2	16	TGTGCCAGCTCACCACGGGCCAGCGGGAGGGCCGGGGAGCAGTTCTTC	CASSPRASGRAGEQFF
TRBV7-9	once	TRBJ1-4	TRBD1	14	TGTGCCAGCAGCCCGGACAGGGCTTATGAAAAACTGTTTTTT	CASSPDRAYEKLFF
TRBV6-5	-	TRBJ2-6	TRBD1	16	TGTGCCAGCAGTTACAACAGGGGGACTGGGGCCAACGTCCTGACTTTC	CASSYNRGTGANVLTF
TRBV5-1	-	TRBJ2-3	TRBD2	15	TGCGCCAGCAGCTTGTCCGGGACTAGCGGGGATACGCAGTATTTT	CASSLSGTSGDTQYF